This T cell receptor (beta chain) emerged from a study of HIV-infected patients and healthy controls. Study observations and caveats: In healthy controls, MAIT alpha CDR3s were common; in HIV+ repertoires, severely depleted.

This clonotype was picked up many times. The antigen is undetermined. The repertoire came from unfractionated whole blood and reflected all unsorted peripheral T cells. The RNA source was an approximately 2.6 ml peripheral blood draw. Reverse transcription used around 500 ng RNA and constant-region primers for alpha and beta. Using multiplexing indices, alpha and beta chain libraries were generated apart by chain-specific third strand synthesis. From the 5' RACE reads, TCRdb called clonotypes with MiXCR, one entry per CDR3 protein. The sample has about 12,000 distinct CDR3 sequences; 9.3% are singletons. The CDR3 covers 14 residues. Germline-derived CDR1 and CDR2 are SGHVS and FNYEAQ. Trimming at V came to 1 base and at J to 5 bases, leaving 2 bases not matched to a gene.

Sequences were derived from blood, sampled before antiretroviral therapy. The chain recombines TRBV7-6 with TRBJ2-7; TRBD2 aligns across 10 bases. The origin of this receptor is an adult with HIV infection. The donor label of this sample is uncertain. The CDR3 is CASSLVAGGDEQYF. CDR3 sequence (DNA): TGTGCCAGCAGCTTAGTAGCGGGAGGTGACGAGCAGTACTTC. Using reference TRBV7-6 and TRBJ2-7 for the parts outside the CDR3, the full variable domain is GAGVSQSPRYKVTKRGQDVALRCDPISGHVSLYWYRQALGQGPEFLTYFNYEAQQDKSGLPNDRFSAERPEGSISTLTIQRTEQRDSAMYRCASSLVAGGDEQYFGPGTRLTVT.